This T cell receptor (beta chain) appears in the sequencing data of a study of blood T cell repertoires in COVID-19. In the study overall: The United States, Italy and Spain were the sources of the acute and convalescent COVID-19 samples. PBMCs, B-cell-depleted T cells, or T cells provided the cDNA or gDNA that made up the material.

Germline CDR1 reads MNHEY; CDR2 reads SVGEGT. CDR3 length equals 15 residues. V dropped 6 bases and J dropped 4 bases, with 18 bases sitting between them. Original data processing: Estimation of nucleated cell counts relied on the amplification of reference gene primers. Method: immunoSEQ multiplex PCR; TCRdb's copy keeps in-frame clones and lacks some. V, J and clone size were drawn from that table, and D and trimming were deduced from the DNA. The sample includes under 200,000 clones, about 81% seen only once; the top ten take approximately 15%. The sequence was obtained from a man aged 30 to 45 with active or convalescent COVID-19. Sequenced material: peripheral blood. The chain carries TRBV6-2 or TRBV6-3 and TRBJ1-2; D possibly corresponds to TRBD1 (5 bases). The CDR3 here is CASSLPGRAVYGYTF. For the CDR3, the DNA is TGTGCCAGCAGCCTCCCCGGCAGGGCCGTCTATGGCTACACCTTC.